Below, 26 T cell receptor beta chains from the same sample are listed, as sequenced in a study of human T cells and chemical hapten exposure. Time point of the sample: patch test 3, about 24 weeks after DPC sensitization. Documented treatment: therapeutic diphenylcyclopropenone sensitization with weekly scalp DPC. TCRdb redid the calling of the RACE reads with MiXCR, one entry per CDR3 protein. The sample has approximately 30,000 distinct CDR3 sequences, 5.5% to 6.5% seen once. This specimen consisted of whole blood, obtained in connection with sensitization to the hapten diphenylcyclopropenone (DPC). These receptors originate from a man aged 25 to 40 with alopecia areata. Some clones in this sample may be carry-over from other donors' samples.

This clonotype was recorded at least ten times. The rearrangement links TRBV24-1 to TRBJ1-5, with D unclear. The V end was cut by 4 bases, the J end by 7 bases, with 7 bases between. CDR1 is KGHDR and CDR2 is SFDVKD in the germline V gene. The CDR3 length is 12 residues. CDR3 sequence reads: CATSEGRQPQHF. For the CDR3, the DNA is TGTGCCACCAGTGAAGGGAGACAGCCCCAGCATTTT.

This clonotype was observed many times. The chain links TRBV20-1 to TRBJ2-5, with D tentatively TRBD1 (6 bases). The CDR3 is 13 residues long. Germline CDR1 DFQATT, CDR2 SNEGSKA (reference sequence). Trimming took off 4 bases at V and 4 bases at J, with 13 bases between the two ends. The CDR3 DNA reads TGCAGTGCTAACGGGGACACAGGAGAGACCCAGTACTTC. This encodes CSANGDTGETQYF.

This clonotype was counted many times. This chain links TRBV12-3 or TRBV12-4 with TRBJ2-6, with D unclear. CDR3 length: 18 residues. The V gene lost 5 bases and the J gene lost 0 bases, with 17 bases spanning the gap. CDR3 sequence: CASSVHPGKSSGANVLTF. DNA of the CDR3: TGTGCCAGCAGTGTCCATCCTGGAAAGAGCTCTGGGGCCAACGTCCTGACTTTC.

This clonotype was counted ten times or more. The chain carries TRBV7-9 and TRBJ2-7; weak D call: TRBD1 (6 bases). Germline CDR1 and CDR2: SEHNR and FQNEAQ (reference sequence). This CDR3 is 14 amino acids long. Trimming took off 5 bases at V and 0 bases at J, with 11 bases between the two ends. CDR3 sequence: CASSPRTASYEQYF. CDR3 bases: TGTGCCAGCAGCCCACGGACAGCCTCCTACGAGCAGTACTTC.

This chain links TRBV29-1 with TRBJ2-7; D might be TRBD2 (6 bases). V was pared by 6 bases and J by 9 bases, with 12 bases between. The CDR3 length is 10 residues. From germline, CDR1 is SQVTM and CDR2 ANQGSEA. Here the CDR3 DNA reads TGCAGCGTCTGGGACGGGGGGCAGTACTTC. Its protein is CSVWDGGQYF.

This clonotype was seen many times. The CDR3 is CASSAAGRGTGELFF. The CDR3 DNA reads as TGTGCCAGCAGTGCGGCGGGGAGGGGCACCGGGGAGCTGTTTTTT. The rearrangement uses TRBV2 and TRBJ2-2; 7 positions agree with TRBD2. Germline CDR1 and CDR2: SNHLY and FYNNEI. The V and J ends lost 4 bases and 4 bases, in that order; junction bases with no gene match: 6. CDR3 length: 15 residues.

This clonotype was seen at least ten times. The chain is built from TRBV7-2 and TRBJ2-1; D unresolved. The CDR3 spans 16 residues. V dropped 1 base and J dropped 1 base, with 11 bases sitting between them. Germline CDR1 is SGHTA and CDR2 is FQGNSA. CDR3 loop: CASSLEATQSYNEQFF. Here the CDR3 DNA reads TGTGCCAGCAGCTTAGAAGCGACCCAGTCCTACAATGAGCAGTTCTTC.

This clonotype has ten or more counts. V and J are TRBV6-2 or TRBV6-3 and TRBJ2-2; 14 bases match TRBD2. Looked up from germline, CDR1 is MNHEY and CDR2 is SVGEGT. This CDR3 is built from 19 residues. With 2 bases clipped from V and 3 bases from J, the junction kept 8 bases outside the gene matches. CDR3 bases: TGTGCCAGCAGTTACCCTCTGACTAGCGGGAGGGCCCACACCGGGGAGCTGTTTTTT. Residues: CASSYPLTSGRAHTGELFF.

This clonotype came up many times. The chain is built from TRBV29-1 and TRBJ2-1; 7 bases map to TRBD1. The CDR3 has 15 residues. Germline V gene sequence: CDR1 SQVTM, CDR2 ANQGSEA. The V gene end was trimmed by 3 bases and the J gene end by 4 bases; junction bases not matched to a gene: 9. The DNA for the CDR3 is TGCAGCGTTGATCTTTTATCGACAGGGTACAATGAGCAGTTCTTC. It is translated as CSVDLLSTGYNEQFF.

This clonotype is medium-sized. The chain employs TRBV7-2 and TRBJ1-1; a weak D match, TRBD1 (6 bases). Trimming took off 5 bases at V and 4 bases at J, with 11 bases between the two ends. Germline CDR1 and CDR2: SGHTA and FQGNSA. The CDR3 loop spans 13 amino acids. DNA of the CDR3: TGTGCCAGCAGCCTTCAGGGGCCCACTGAAGCTTTCTTT. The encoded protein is CASSLQGPTEAFF.

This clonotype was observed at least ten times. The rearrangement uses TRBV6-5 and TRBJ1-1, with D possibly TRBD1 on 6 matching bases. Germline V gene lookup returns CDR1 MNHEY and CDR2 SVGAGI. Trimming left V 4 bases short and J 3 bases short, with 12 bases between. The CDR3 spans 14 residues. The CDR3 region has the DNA TGTGCCAGCAGTTTCGGGACACCTCACACTGAAGCTTTCTTT. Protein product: CASSFGTPHTEAFF.

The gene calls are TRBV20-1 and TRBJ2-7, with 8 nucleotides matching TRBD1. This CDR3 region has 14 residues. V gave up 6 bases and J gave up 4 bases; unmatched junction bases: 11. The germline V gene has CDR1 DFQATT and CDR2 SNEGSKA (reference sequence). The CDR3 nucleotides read TGCAGTGCGATAAGCCAGGGGGCCAGGTACGAGCAGTACTTC. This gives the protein CSAISQGARYEQYF.

CDR3 protein: CSARDLESTYGYTF. The CDR3 region has the DNA TGCAGTGCTAGAGATCTCGAGTCGACCTATGGCTACACCTTC. The chain recombines TRBV20-1 with TRBJ1-2, with unresolved D. Germline V CDR1 and CDR2: DFQATT, SNEGSKA (reference sequence). V gave up 0 bases and J gave up 4 bases, with 12 bases separating them. The CDR3 contains 14 residues.

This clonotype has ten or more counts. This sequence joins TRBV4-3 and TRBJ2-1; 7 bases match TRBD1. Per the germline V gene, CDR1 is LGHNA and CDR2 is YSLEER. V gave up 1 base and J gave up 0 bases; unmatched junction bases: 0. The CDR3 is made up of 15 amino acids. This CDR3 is CASSQGQGSYNEQFF. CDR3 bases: TGCGCCAGCAGCCAAGGACAGGGCTCCTACAATGAGCAGTTCTTC.

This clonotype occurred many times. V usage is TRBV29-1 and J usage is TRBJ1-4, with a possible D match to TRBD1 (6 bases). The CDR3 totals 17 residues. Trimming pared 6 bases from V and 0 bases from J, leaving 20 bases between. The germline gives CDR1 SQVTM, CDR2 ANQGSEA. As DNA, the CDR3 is TGCAGCGTGTCCGGGACAAAGGACTCCGCAACTAATGAAAAACTGTTTTTT. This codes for CSVSGTKDSATNEKLFF.

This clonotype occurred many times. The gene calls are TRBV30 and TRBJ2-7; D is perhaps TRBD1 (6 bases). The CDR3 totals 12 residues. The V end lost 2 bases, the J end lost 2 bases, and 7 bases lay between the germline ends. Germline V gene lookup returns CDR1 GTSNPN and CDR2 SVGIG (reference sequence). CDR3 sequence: CAWSQGPYEQYF. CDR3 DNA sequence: TGTGCCTGGAGTCAGGGGCCCTACGAGCAGTACTTC.

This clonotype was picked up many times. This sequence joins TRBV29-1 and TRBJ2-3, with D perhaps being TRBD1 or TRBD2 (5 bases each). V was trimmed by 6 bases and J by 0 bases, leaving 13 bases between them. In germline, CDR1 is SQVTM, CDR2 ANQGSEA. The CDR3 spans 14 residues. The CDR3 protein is CSVRDGTSTDTQYF. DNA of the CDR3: TGCAGCGTCCGGGACGGTACGAGCACAGATACGCAGTATTTT.

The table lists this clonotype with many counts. CDR3: CASSAGGPYEQYF. The DNA for the CDR3 is TGTGCCAGCAGCGCAGGGGGCCCCTACGAGCAGTACTTC. The chain carries TRBV7-8 and TRBJ2-7; TRBD1 matches at 8 bases. The V segment lost 5 bases and the J segment 2 bases; nucleotides outside the gene matches: 2. Germline V lookup: CDR1 SGHVS, CDR2 FQNEAQ. CDR3 size: 13 residues.

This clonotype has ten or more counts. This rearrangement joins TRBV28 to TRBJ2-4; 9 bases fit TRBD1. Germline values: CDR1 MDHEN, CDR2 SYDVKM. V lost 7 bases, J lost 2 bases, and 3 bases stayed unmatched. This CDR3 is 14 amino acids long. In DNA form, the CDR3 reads TGTGCCAGCACGACAGGGGGTTCCAAAAACATTCAGTACTTC. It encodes CASTTGGSKNIQYF. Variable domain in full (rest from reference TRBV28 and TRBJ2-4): DVKVTQSSRYLVKRTGEKVFLECVQDMDHENMFWYRQDPGLGLRLIYFSYDVKMKEKGDIPEGYSVSREKKERFSLILESASTNQTSMYLCASTTGGSKNIQYFGAGTRLSVL.

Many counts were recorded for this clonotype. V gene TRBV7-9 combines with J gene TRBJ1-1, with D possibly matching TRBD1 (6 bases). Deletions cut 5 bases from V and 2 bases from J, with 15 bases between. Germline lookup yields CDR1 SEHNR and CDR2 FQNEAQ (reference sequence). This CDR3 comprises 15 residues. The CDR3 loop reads CASSLLQGLNTEAFF. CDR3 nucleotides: TGTGCCAGCAGCCTACTACAGGGACTAAACACTGAAGCTTTCTTT.

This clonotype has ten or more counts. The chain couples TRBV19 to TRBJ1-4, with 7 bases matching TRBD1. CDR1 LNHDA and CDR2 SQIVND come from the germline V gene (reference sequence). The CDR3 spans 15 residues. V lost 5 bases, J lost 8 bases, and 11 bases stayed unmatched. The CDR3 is CASSDSGGGNEKLFF. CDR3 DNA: TGTGCCAGTAGTGACTCAGGGGGGGGTAACGAAAAACTGTTTTTT. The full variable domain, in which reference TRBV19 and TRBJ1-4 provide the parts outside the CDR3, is DGGITQSPKYLFRKEGQNVTLSCEQNLNHDAMYWYRQDPGQGLRLIYYSQIVNDFQKGDIAEGYSVSREKKESFPLTVTSAQKNPTAFYLCASSDSGGGNEKLFFGSGTQLSVL.

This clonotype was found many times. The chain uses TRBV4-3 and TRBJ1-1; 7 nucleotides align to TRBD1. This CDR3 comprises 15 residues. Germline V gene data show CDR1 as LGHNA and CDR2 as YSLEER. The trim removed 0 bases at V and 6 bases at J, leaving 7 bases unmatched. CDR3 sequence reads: CASSQDSEGAPEAFF. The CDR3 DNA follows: TGCGCCAGCAGCCAAGATAGCGAGGGGGCACCTGAAGCTTTCTTT.

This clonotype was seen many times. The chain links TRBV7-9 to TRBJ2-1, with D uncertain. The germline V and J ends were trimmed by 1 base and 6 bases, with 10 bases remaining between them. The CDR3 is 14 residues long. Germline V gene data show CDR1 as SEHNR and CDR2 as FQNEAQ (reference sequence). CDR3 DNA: TGTGCCAGCAGCTTAGAAGGTATAGCCAATGAGCAGTTCTTC. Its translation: CASSLEGIANEQFF.

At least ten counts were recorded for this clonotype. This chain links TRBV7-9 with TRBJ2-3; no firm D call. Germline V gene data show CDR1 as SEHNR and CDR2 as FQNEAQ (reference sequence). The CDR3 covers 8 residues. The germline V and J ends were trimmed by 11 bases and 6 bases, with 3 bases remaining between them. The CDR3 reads CAGDTQYF. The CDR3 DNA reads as TGTGCCGGTGATACGCAGTATTTT.

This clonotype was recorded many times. This chain's CDR3 is CSARQAGGLSYEQYF. In nucleotides, the CDR3 is TGCAGTGCCCGACAAGCGGGGGGCCTTTCCTACGAGCAGTACTTC. The rearrangement joins TRBV20-1 to TRBJ2-7, with 9 bases that match TRBD2. The CDR3 runs to 15 residues. Looked up from germline, CDR1 is DFQATT and CDR2 is SNEGSKA (reference sequence). V lost 6 bases, J lost 1 base, and 10 bases stayed unmatched.

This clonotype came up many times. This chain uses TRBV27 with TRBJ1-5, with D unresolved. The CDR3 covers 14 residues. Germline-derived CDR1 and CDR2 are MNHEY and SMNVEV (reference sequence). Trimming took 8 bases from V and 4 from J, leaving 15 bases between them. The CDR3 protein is CASRPGIENQPQHF. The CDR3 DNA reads TGTGCCAGCCGACCCGGCATAGAGAATCAGCCCCAGCATTTT.